This paragraph reports one T cell receptor beta chain. Cohort placement rested on clinical history that participants reported themselves. Germline loops: CDR1 ENHRY, CDR2 SYGVKD. V gave up 4 bases and J gave up 8 bases, with 9 bases separating them. This CDR3 is built from 12 residues. This record belongs to a study of blood T cell repertoires in COVID-19. This table comes from immunoSEQ multiplex PCR, and its TCRdb copy is limited to in-frame clones, with some not included. The data show roughly 290,000 clones, around 90% seen once. The V and J genes are TRBV10-3 and TRBJ2-1; D gene uncertain. The sequencing input was PBMCs or T cells enriched from blood (not recorded which). This sequence originates from a woman aged 18-29 years with acute COVID-19. This chain's CDR3 is CAISALGDEQFF. DNA for the CDR3: TGTGCCATCAGTGCCCTGGGCGATGAGCAGTTCTTC.